The entry below gives a single T cell receptor beta chain sequence along with its context. What antigen it recognizes has not been identified. No base-level quality is on record; no much larger clone is a single base apart. This sample stems from a study of T cell repertoires in cytomegalovirus infection (dated by TCRdb to about 2019). Background for the entire study: Donor HLA type was relevant to the analysis, as public TCR beta signatures indicated carriage of CMV infection together with the matching HLA type. General findings and caveats noted by the study authors: Carriers of CMV infection plus the relevant HLA type were discriminated by the cumulative frequency of public TCR beta family members in the study cohort and in an independent roughly 370-donor cohort. The ex vivo response was dominated by HLA-C-restricted CMV-specific TCR beta clonotypes, which also provided the single most frequent clonotype in two of eight donors.

The germline V and J ends show losses of 0 bases and 2 bases respectively, and no gene match explains 16 bases of the junction. The CDR3 spans 19 residues, from the cysteine through the phenylalanine. The only DNA kept is the CDR3, 57 bases in frame from the first base. From the germline V gene (reference sequence), CDR1 is DFQATT and CDR2 is SNEGSKA. The reads were generated on an Illumina HiSeq 1500. The raw public reads went through TCRdb reprocessing: fastp at Q25, MiXCR clone calling, in-frame beta chains kept. Entries are consolidated by CDR3 protein sequence, retaining the most common genes and DNA. Within this sample are hundreds of thousands of distinct CDR3 sequences, with roughly 26% of them counted one time only. The ten largest clones take up roughly 8% of the sample.

Here the chain combines TRBV20-1 and TRBJ2-1; TRBD1 agrees with 7 junctional bases. The sequence was obtained from a human donor in good health (CMV status not recorded). Some clones in this sample may be carry-over from other donors' samples. The sample taken for sequencing was CD8+ T cells from PBMCs. The CDR3 amino acid sequence is: CSARDEHDRVPAPYNEQFF. The nucleotides read TGCAGTGCTAGAGATGAACATGACAGGGTCCCCGCTCCCTACAATGAGCAGTTCTTC.